The T cell receptor beta chain described here comes from a study of response to subunit inactivated influenza vaccine. Study-level results: The authors put forward the suggestion that each seasonal influenza vaccination may bring in only a limited number of new T cells.

At least ten counts were recorded for this clonotype. The antigen remains undetermined. TCRdb redid the calling of the RT-PCR reads with MiXCR, one entry per CDR3 protein. Of about 160,000 distinct CDR3 sequences listed, approximately 10% are singletons. The CDR3 covers 13 residues. CDR1 is SGHAT and CDR2 is FQNNGV in the germline V gene. The V gene lost 5 bases and the J gene lost 7 bases, with 15 bases spanning the gap. The chain couples TRBV11-2 to TRBJ2-7, with a weak D call TRBD2 (6 bases). Source: non-naive T cells sorted from PBMCs, taken 40 to 50 days after vaccination. The source is a man between 45 and 60 years old who received an inactivated influenza vaccine. CDR3 bases: TGTGCCAGCAGCCCAAGTTATGGGGGGGAGCAGTACTTC. Protein: CASSPSYGGEQYF.